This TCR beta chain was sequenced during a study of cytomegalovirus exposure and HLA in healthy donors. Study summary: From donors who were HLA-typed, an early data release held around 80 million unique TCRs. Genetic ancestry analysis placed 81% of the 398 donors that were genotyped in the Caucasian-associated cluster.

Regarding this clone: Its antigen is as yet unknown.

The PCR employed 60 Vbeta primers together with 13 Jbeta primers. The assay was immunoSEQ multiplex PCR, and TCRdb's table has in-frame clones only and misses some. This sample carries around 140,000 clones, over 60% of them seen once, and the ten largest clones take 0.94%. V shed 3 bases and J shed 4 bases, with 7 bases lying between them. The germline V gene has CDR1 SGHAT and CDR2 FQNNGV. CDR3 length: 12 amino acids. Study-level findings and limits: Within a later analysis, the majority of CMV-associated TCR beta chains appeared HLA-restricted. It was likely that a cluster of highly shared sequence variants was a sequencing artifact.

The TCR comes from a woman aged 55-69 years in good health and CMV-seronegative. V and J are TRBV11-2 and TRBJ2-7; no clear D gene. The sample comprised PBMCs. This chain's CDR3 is CASSFESYEQYF. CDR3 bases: TGTGCCAGCAGCTTTGAGTCTTACGAGCAGTACTTC.